This TCR beta chain derives from a study of blood T cells in healthy people across ages. Study-wide background: Capturing about one barcoded beta molecule per two T cells was achieved by template switching. General observations from the study: Estimates drawn from one million T cells were deemed to understate diversity.

Trimming cost V 2 bases and J 12 bases, with 8 bases left between them. This CDR3 contains 11 residues. Sample donors were healthy Caucasian individuals that came from Russia, aged about 6 to 100. Collection of around 10 milliliters of peripheral blood was performed for each donor. Next came a second PCR, run for roughly 6 to 11 cycles, which used a sample-barcoded 5' primer along with a J-beta primer mix. TCRdb re-called the 5' RACE reads through MiXCR, storing one row per CDR3 protein. The sample lists 1.5 million or so distinct CDR3 sequences, roughly 43% seen once, with around 4% in the top ten. Comments on this clonotype: Its antigen is unidentified.

This clonotype originated in a woman between 18 and 29 years old in good health. J is TRBJ1-5 and V is TRBV12-3 or TRBV12-4, with unresolved D. Sequencing was carried out using blood. The CDR3 protein is CASSLRQVQHF. As DNA, the CDR3 is TGTGCCAGCAGTTTAAGGCAGGTCCAGCATTTT.